This passage covers 32 T cell receptor beta chains from one sample sequenced in a study of blood T cell repertoires in COVID-19. The method was immunoSEQ multiplex PCR; TCRdb's version includes in-frame clones alone and lacks a portion of them. Here the sample spans roughly 130,000 clones, approximately 89% being singletons. The specimen sequenced was peripheral blood. Every receptor here comes from a woman aged 55-70 years with acute or convalescent COVID-19.

The rearrangement uses TRBV6-5 and TRBJ2-2; weak D call: TRBD2 (5 bases). This CDR3 spans 16 amino acids. From germline, CDR1 is MNHEY and CDR2 SVGAGI. V gave up 2 bases and J gave up 2 bases, with 12 bases separating them. The CDR3 loop is CASSYRRTGNTGELFF. The CDR3, as DNA: TGTGCCAGCAGTTACCGAAGGACTGGTAACACCGGGGAGCTGTTTTTT.

The V gene is TRBV18, the J gene TRBJ1-2; possible D gene TRBD1, 6 bases. In germline, CDR1 is KGHSH, CDR2 LQKENI. CDR3 length: 17 amino acids. The ends were cut back, 5 bases at V and 2 bases at J, with 21 bases in the middle. The CDR3 protein is CASSSTLDSLVNYGYTF. CDR3 nucleotide sequence: TGTGCCAGCTCATCTACCCTGGACAGCCTGGTAAACTATGGCTACACCTTC.

V gene TRBV3-1 (or the pseudogene TRBV3-2) combines with J gene TRBJ1-6, with TRBD1 identical over 10 bases. Germline V lookup: CDR1 LGHDT, CDR2 YNNKEL (reference sequence). Losses at the gene ends were 4 bases for V and 10 bases for J; bases not matched to a gene: 7. The CDR3 consists of 15 residues. CDR3: CASSLNDRGRSPLHF. Here the CDR3 DNA reads TGTGCCAGCAGCCTCAATGACAGGGGGCGATCACCCCTCCACTTT.

This clone was observed a single time. V and J are TRBV3-1 (or the pseudogene TRBV3-2) and TRBJ2-1, with 7 nucleotides matching TRBD2. This CDR3 spans 17 amino acids. Germline V gene sequence: CDR1 LGHDT, CDR2 YNNKEL (reference sequence). V lost 4 bases and J lost 8; bases outside the gene matches: 17. The CDR3 sequence is CASSPTSGTTLGDEQFF. DNA of the CDR3: TGTGCCAGCAGCCCCACTAGTGGGACTACCCTTGGGGATGAGCAGTTCTTC.

The genes are TRBV4-2 and TRBJ1-6; D unresolved. The CDR3 totals 13 residues. Germline CDR1 LGHNA, CDR2 YNFKEQ. V shed 4 bases and J shed 3 bases, with 4 bases lying between them. The CDR3 nucleotides read TGTGCCAGCAGCCGTAACTATAATTCACCCCTCCACTTT. Translating gives CASSRNYNSPLHF.

This chain joins TRBV30 and TRBJ1-2; D gene uncertain. The V and J ends lost 3 bases and 8 bases respectively, with 13 bases between them. Germline CDR1 reads GTSNPN; CDR2 reads SVGIG (reference sequence). This CDR3 has 12 residues. The CDR3, as DNA: TGTGCCTGGAGGCTCCGGGGAGGCGGCTACACCTTC. It specifies CAWRLRGGGYTF.

The chain's CDR3 is CASSAPGLGADTQYF. Written as DNA, the CDR3 is TGTGCCAGCAGTGCTCCGGGACTCGGGGCGGATACGCAGTATTTT. The chain carries TRBV28 and TRBJ2-3, with a tentative D call TRBD2 (6 bases). V shed 5 bases and J shed 6 bases, with 18 bases lying between them. CDR3 size: 15 residues. Germline CDR1 and CDR2: MDHEN and SYDVKM.

This chain joins TRBV7-2 and TRBJ1-4; TRBD1 agrees at 7 bases. Losses at the gene ends were 6 bases for V and 0 bases for J; bases not matched to a gene: 13. The CDR3 loop spans 18 amino acids. CDR1 and CDR2 (germline): SGHTA, FQGNSA. The DNA for the CDR3 is TGTGCCAGCAGACTCGACAGGGTAGGGAGGTCAACTAATGAAAAACTGTTTTTT. Its translation: CASRLDRVGRSTNEKLFF. The full variable domain, completed using reference TRBV7-2 and TRBJ1-4, is GAGVSQSPSNKVTEKGKDVELRCDPISGHTALYWYRQSLGQGLEFLIYFQGNSAPDKSGLPSDRFSAERTGGSVSTLTIQRTQQEDSAVYLCASRLDRVGRSTNEKLFFGSGTQLSVL.

The chain couples TRBV14 to TRBJ2-5, with 8 bases that match TRBD1. Germline V CDR1 and CDR2: SGHDN, FVKESK. Trimming cost V 0 bases and J 5 bases; bases outside gene matches: 11. The CDR3 sequence is 17 residues long. The CDR3 DNA is TGTGCCAGCAGCCAAGAGATCGACAGGGGTAAAAGGGAGACCCAGTACTTC. It codes for CASSQEIDRGKRETQYF.

This chain connects TRBV29-1 to TRBJ2-5; 9 positions agree with TRBD2. Germline V gene data show CDR1 as SQVTM and CDR2 as ANQGSEA. The junction had 5 bases not matched to a gene; V was cut back by 4 bases and J by 5 bases. This CDR3 comprises 13 residues. CDR3 region: CSVVLLAGETQYF. CDR3 DNA sequence: TGCAGCGTTGTCCTGCTAGCGGGGGAGACCCAGTACTTC.

This clone was detected only once. The chain joins TRBV11-2 to TRBJ2-1, with TRBD2 matching 7 bases. Germline trimming cut 7 bases from V and 0 bases from J; bases unmatched to any gene: 6. The CDR3 has 15 amino acids. The germline V gene has CDR1 SGHAT and CDR2 FQNNGV. CDR3 region: CASIPGLHSYNEQFF. Here the CDR3 DNA reads TGTGCCAGCATCCCGGGACTACACTCCTACAATGAGCAGTTCTTC.

The rearrangement links TRBV30 to TRBJ1-1, with 10 bases lining up with TRBD1. Trimming at V came to 5 bases and at J to 4 bases, leaving 4 bases not matched to a gene. The CDR3 runs 13 residues. The germline gives CDR1 GTSNPN, CDR2 SVGIG (reference sequence). CDR3 amino acids: CAWDRGLGTEAFF. In DNA, the CDR3 is TGTGCCTGGGACAGGGGGCTTGGCACTGAAGCTTTCTTT.

This rearrangement joins TRBV30 to TRBJ2-1; 7 bases match TRBD2. Trimming cost V 5 bases and J 11 bases; bases outside gene matches: 15. The CDR3 is made up of 14 amino acids. CDR1 GTSNPN and CDR2 SVGIG come from the germline V gene (reference sequence). The CDR3: CAWAASGFPGKQFF. CDR3 coding DNA: TGTGCCTGGGCTGCTAGCGGCTTCCCCGGGAAGCAGTTCTTC.

The chain carries TRBV27 and TRBJ2-1, with 10 bases that match TRBD2. V lost 0 bases to trimming and J lost 6 bases; unmatched junction nucleotides: 8. The CDR3 runs to 17 residues. Per the germline V gene, CDR1 is MNHEY and CDR2 is SMNVEV (reference sequence). The CDR3 spells CASSLSPSGSGSNEQFF. In nucleotides, the CDR3 is TGTGCCAGCAGTTTATCCCCTAGCGGGAGCGGGAGCAATGAGCAGTTCTTC.

This clone occurred once. The chain recombines TRBV19 with TRBJ1-1, with D perhaps matching TRBD1 (6 bases). Germline V gives CDR1 LNHDA, CDR2 SQIVND (reference sequence). The CDR3 extends over 14 amino acids. V lost 6 bases and J 1 base, leaving 12 bases between the germline ends. The CDR3 protein is CASSTAGANTEAFF. As DNA, the CDR3 is TGTGCCAGTAGCACGGCAGGGGCGAACACTGAAGCTTTCTTT.

The genes are TRBV28 and TRBJ1-5, with TRBD1 matching 7 bases. The germline V gene has CDR1 MDHEN and CDR2 SYDVKM. Trimming removed 5 bases from V and 4 bases from J; junction bases left unmatched: 5. This CDR3 contains 14 residues. This chain's CDR3 is CASSPTGNNQPQHF. DNA for the CDR3: TGTGCCAGCAGTCCGACAGGGAATAATCAGCCCCAGCATTTT.

V is TRBV6-5 and J is TRBJ2-1, with D unclear. CDR1 is MNHEY, CDR2 SVGAGI, per germline. The V end was cut by 8 bases, the J end by 7 bases, with 9 bases between. CDR3 length: 11 residues. The CDR3 coding sequence is TGTGCCAGCTCCCAAACTAATGAGCAGTTCTTC. Translation gives CASSQTNEQFF.

This clone came up once. This chain links TRBV3-1 (or the pseudogene TRBV3-2) with TRBJ2-2, with 8 bases lining up with TRBD2. Germline CDR1 and CDR2: LGHDT and YNNKEL (reference sequence). The CDR3 is 14 amino acids. Unmatched junction bases numbered 6, after V lost 8 bases and J lost 4 bases. The CDR3 DNA reads TGTGCCAGCGGGGTAAGCGGGAGCACCGGGGAGCTGTTTTTT. Its translation is CASGVSGSTGELFF.

With regard to this clone: The junction differs from germline at one of its ends, possibly a read error. This sequence joins TRBV5-4 and TRBJ1-2; possible D gene TRBD1, 6 bases. The CDR3 length is 16 residues. Germline values: CDR1 SGHNT, CDR2 YYREEE (reference sequence). CDR3 loop: CASSLGHPTGNYGYTF. CDR3 nucleotides: TGTGCCAGCAGTTTGGGACACCCAACGGGGAACTATGGCTACACCTTC.

The chain is built from TRBV2 and TRBJ2-1; D not certain. The germline V gene has CDR1 SNHLY and CDR2 FYNNEI. V lost 4 bases to trimming and J lost 2 bases, with 6 bases between them. This CDR3 has 13 amino acids. In nucleotides, the CDR3 is TGTGCCAGCAGTGCTGACACCTACAATGAGCAGTTCTTC. It codes for CASSADTYNEQFF. Supplemented by reference TRBV2 and TRBJ2-1, the full variable domain reads EPEVTQTPSHQVTQMGQEVILRCVPISNHLYFYWYRQILGQKVEFLVSFYNNEISEKSEIFDDQFSVERPDGSNFTLKIRSTKLEDSAMYFCASSADTYNEQFFGPGTRLTVL.

The chain is built from TRBV28 and TRBJ1-5, with D possibly being TRBD1 (5 bases). CDR1 is MDHEN and CDR2 is SYDVKM in the germline V gene. The CDR3 is 16 residues long. The germline V and J ends were trimmed by 5 bases and 1 base, with 15 bases remaining between them. The CDR3 DNA reads TGTGCCAGCAGTCCTCCAGGGTTGGGGAGCAATCAGCCCCAGCATTTT. It specifies CASSPPGLGSNQPQHF.

The chain couples TRBV18 to TRBJ2-1; 9 nucleotides line up with TRBD2. CDR1 and CDR2 from the germline V gene are KGHSH and LQKENI. With 0 bases clipped from V and 2 bases from J, the junction kept 2 bases outside the gene matches. This CDR3 region has 16 residues. The CDR3 region is CASSPPTSGPYNEQFF. As DNA, the CDR3 is TGTGCCAGCTCACCACCTACTAGCGGGCCCTACAATGAGCAGTTCTTC.

This clone was counted once. The V gene is TRBV1, the J gene TRBJ2-7; the table names TRBD2, a call not compared with the DNA. TRBV1 is termed a pseudogene. This CDR3 is built from 14 residues. DNA for the CDR3: TGCACCAGCAGCCAAGATACGGGGGTCTACGAGCAGTACGTC. This translates into CTSSQDTGVYEQYV.

This chain connects TRBV11-2 to TRBJ1-4; no firm D call. Trimming shortened V by 2 bases and J by 8 bases, and 6 bases separated the two germline ends. The germline CDR1 and CDR2 sequences are SGHAT and FQNNGV. There are 12 residues in the CDR3. This CDR3 is CASSLSREKLFF. The CDR3 DNA follows: TGTGCCAGCAGCTTATCGCGGGAAAAACTGTTTTTT.

J is TRBJ2-2 and V is TRBV6-1; D is unresolved. Trimming left V 3 bases short and J 0 bases short, with 5 bases between. Germline CDR1 and CDR2: MNHNS and SASEGT. This CDR3 is built from 14 residues. The CDR3 nucleotides are TGTGCCAGCAGTGATACAGCGAACACCGGGGAGCTGTTTTTT. Translating gives CASSDTANTGELFF.

The genes are TRBV28 and TRBJ2-7; 10 bases map to TRBD2. J was trimmed by 0 bases and V by 5 bases; bases with no gene match: 7. The germline V gene has CDR1 MDHEN and CDR2 SYDVKM. The CDR3 totals 16 residues. CDR3 loop: CASSTHIAGGSYEQYF. The CDR3 nucleotides are TGTGCCAGCAGTACTCATATAGCGGGAGGCTCCTACGAGCAGTACTTC. The full variable domain, rest sourced from reference TRBV28 and TRBJ2-7, is DVKVTQSSRYLVKRTGEKVFLECVQDMDHENMFWYRQDPGLGLRLIYFSYDVKMKEKGDIPEGYSVSREKKERFSLILESASTNQTSMYLCASSTHIAGGSYEQYFGPGTRLTVT.

The J gene is TRBJ1-2, the V gene TRBV6-5; 7 bases align to TRBD1. V shed 0 bases and J 3 bases; nucleotides not matched to a gene: 1. The CDR3 consists of 14 residues. CDR1 MNHEY and CDR2 SVGAGI come from the germline V gene. CDR3 residues: CASSYSTGDYGYTF. The CDR3 DNA is TGTGCCAGCAGTTACTCTACAGGGGACTATGGCTACACCTTC.

This clone was seen a single time. This rearrangement joins TRBV28 to TRBJ2-1, with 8 bases identical to TRBD2. Per germline, CDR1 MDHEN and CDR2 SYDVKM. The CDR3 length is 15 residues. V lost 5 bases and J lost 1; bases outside the gene matches: 4. The chain's CDR3 is CASSPSGRSYNEQFF. CDR3 nucleotide sequence: TGTGCCAGCAGTCCCAGCGGGAGATCCTACAATGAGCAGTTCTTC.

This clone was seen a few times. This chain joins TRBV3-1 (or the pseudogene TRBV3-2) and TRBJ1-6; possible D gene TRBD1, 5 bases. Between the trimmed V and J ends, which lost 1 base and 5 bases, there was a span of 6 bases. The CDR3 totals 14 residues. Per germline, CDR1 LGHDT and CDR2 YNNKEL (reference sequence). The chain's CDR3 is CASSQGQNNSPLHF. CDR3 nucleotide sequence: TGTGCCAGCAGCCAAGGACAGAATAATTCACCCCTCCACTTT.

This chain links TRBV10-3 with TRBJ2-1, with D possibly TRBD1 on 5 matching bases. The V gene lost 8 bases and the J gene lost 5 bases, with 7 bases spanning the gap. There are 11 residues in the CDR3. The germline V gene has CDR1 ENHRY and CDR2 SYGVKD. In nucleotides, the CDR3 is TGTGCCATCGGGGCTGACAATGAGCAGTTCTTC. This codes for CAIGADNEQFF.

V and J are TRBV5-1 and TRBJ2-7, with D perhaps TRBD2 (5 bases). Trimming took 6 bases from V and 0 from J, leaving 13 bases between them. The CDR3 is 14 amino acids. Germline V gene sequence: CDR1 SGHRS, CDR2 YFSETQ. The CDR3 is CASTPAVSSYEQYF. The CDR3 DNA is TGCGCCAGCACCCCAGCGGTTAGCTCCTACGAGCAGTACTTC.

The chain combines TRBV10-2 with TRBJ2-7, with a weak D call TRBD2 (6 bases). The CDR3 contains 13 residues. With 7 bases removed from V and 4 bases from J, the gap between germline ends came to 14 bases. Germline lookup yields CDR1 WSHSY and CDR2 SAAADI. The CDR3 DNA reads as TGCGCCAGCAACCCGGGTAGCGGATACGAGCAGTACGTC. Translated: CASNPGSGYEQYV.